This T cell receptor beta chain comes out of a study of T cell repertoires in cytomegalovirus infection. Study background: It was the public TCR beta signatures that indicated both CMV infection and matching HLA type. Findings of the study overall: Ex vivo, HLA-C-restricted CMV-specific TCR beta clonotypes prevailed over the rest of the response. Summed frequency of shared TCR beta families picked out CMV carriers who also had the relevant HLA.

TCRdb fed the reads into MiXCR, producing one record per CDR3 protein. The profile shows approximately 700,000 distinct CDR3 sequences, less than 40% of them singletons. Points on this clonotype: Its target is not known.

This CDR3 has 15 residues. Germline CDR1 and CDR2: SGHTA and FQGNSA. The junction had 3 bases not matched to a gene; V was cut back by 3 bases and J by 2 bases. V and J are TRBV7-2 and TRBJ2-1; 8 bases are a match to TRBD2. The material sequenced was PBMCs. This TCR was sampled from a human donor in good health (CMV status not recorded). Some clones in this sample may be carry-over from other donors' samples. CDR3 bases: TGTGCCAGCAGCTTTTTCGGGGGGGCCTACAATGAGCAGTTCTTC. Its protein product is CASSFFGGAYNEQFF.